These T cell receptor beta chains were read from a single sample in a study of cytomegalovirus exposure and HLA in healthy donors. Data came from immunoSEQ multiplex PCR; TCRdb stores just in-frame clones and leaves some out. Seen here are 140,000 to 150,000 clones, around 79% observed once, and the top ten hold about 4%. What was sequenced was PBMCs. The source of these receptors is a male donor in good health and CMV-seronegative. The CDR3 runs from the conserved cysteine through the conserved F or W. The D gene is left open where the match is weak. Size tells how often a clone was seen (once, few, many) or the class of an expanded clone, and some rows leave it out.

clone size	V gene	D gene	J gene	CDR3 DNA	CDR3 protein
-	TRBV2	-	TRBJ1-2	TGTGCCAGCACGGGGGGGGCGCTTGGCTACACCTTC	CASTGGALGYTF
-	TRBV10-2	TRBD2	TRBJ2-7	TGCGCCAGCAGTGATGGACTAGCGGGAGTCGAGCAGTACTTC	CASSDGLAGVEQYF
-	TRBV4-1	-	TRBJ2-4	TGCGCCAGCAGCCAGGCTTCGAGGGCGAAAAACAGTCAGTACTTC	CASSQASRAKNSQYF
-	TRBV5-1	-	TRBJ1-4	TGCGCCAGCAGCTTGAACACCATTGCAACTAATGAAAAACTGTTTTTT	CASSLNTIATNEKLFF
few	TRBV25-1	TRBD1	TRBJ1-2	TGTGCCAGCAGGGTCGGGACAGGGTTGTCGGATGGCTACACCTTC	CASRVGTGLSDGYTF
-	TRBV11-2	TRBD1	TRBJ2-6	TGTGCCAGCAGCCACCGGACAGGGGGAATCTCTGGGGCCAACGTCCTGACTTTC	CASSHRTGGISGANVLTF
-	TRBV19	TRBD1	TRBJ1-3	TGTGCCAGTAGTAGGGGGACAGCTGGAAACACCATATATTTT	CASSRGTAGNTIYF
-	TRBV5-6	TRBD1	TRBJ2-7	TGTGCCAGCAGCTCAAGGGGGACAGGTACCTACGAGCAGTACTTC	CASSSRGTGTYEQYF
-	TRBV7-3	-	TRBJ1-1	TGTGCCAGCAGCTTACTTTCGGGAGCTGAAGCTTTCTTT	CASSLLSGAEAFF
-	TRBV7-3	TRBD1	TRBJ2-7	TGTGCCAGCAGCCGTGACAGGGAGTACGAGCAGTACTTC	CASSRDREYEQYF
-	TRBV6-1	TRBD1	TRBJ2-7	TGTGCCAGCAGTGAATGGCAGGGGGAAGATAGCGCGTACTACGAGCAGTACTTC	CASSEWQGEDSAYYEQYF